This T cell receptor (beta chain) was identified during a study of cytomegalovirus exposure and HLA in healthy donors. Study results and caveats: Sequences of the TCR beta chain were said to predict the HLA-A and HLA-B alleles of most subjects accurately. A link between a missense DCLRE1C variant and TCR beta V- and J-gene trimming emerged from a later analysis. By HLA locus, TCR association rates varied in a later analysis, with DRB1 showing the most and HLA-C the fewest.

V was cut by 7 bases and J by 4 bases, with 13 bases left in between. Germline V gene sequence: CDR1 MNHNS, CDR2 SASEGT. The CDR3 length is 13 residues. Researchers ran the PCR with 60 Vbeta and 13 Jbeta primers. Original data processing: A later analysis counted about 80 million unique TCR beta chains, about 10 million shared. Libraries were prepared by immunoSEQ multiplex PCR; TCRdb keeps only in-frame clonotypes and omits some of them. Clone size and V and J calls were adopted from that table, with D and trimming inferred from the DNA. Among about 160,000 clones listed, 84% were seen once. In regard to this clone: Its specificity is not known.

The sequence was collected from a man younger than 35 in good health and CMV-seronegative. The J gene is TRBJ1-1, the V gene TRBV6-1; D perhaps matches TRBD1 (5 bases). The sample comprised PBMCs. The DNA of the CDR3 is TGTGCCAGCAATGATAGGGGTCTCACTGAAGCTTTCTTT. This encodes CASNDRGLTEAFF.